Listed below are T cell receptor beta chains from one sample, sequenced in a study of blood T cell repertoires in COVID-19. Assay used: immunoSEQ multiplex PCR; TCRdb lists only in-frame clones, some missing. The sample includes around 230,000 clones, 70% to 90% of them seen just once. Sample: peripheral blood. Every receptor here comes from a woman in her seventies with active or convalescent COVID-19. Each CDR3 is given with its conserved first and last residue. The order of the fields is V gene, CDR3 length, J gene, CDR3 protein.

>TRBV12-3/TRBV12-4|13|TRBJ2-1
CASSSRQAQEQFF
>TRBV19|18|TRBJ1-1
CASSLGLGTGGLNTEAFF
>TRBV4-1|19|TRBJ2-1
CASSSGALRRASISNEQFF
>TRBV28|15|TRBJ2-7
CASSHWAGGTHEQYF
>TRBV5-1|15|TRBJ1-1
CASSPGGTRDTEAFF
>TRBV6-2/TRBV6-3|15|TRBJ1-3
CASSYGTGAGNTIYF
>TRBV6-5|14|TRBJ2-3
CASKTGGLGDTQYF
>TRBV3-1/TRBV3-2|13|TRBJ1-2
CASSQPGGKRNTF
>TRBV7-9|15|TRBJ1-3
CASSLRQGAGNTIYF
>TRBV19|14|TRBJ2-7
CASSIGYRAYEQYF
>TRBV7-8|18|TRBJ2-5
CASSPNTHGTGEQETQYF
>TRBV19|14|TRBJ2-3
CASCPQGGPDTQYF
>TRBV3-1/TRBV3-2|17|TRBJ2-5
CASSQEILAGVVETQYF
>TRBV5-1|13|TRBJ1-2
CASSLEQGNGYTF
>TRBV5-1|14|TRBJ1-5
CANPTGTLYQPQHF
>TRBV19|14|TRBJ1-1
CARPTQGEASEAFF
>TRBV10-3|14|TRBJ1-4
CAISEPGISEKLFF
>TRBV6-5|14|TRBJ2-7
CASSYSRGFYEQYF
>TRBV27|14|TRBJ2-7
CASNRAGASYEQYF
>TRBV3-1/TRBV3-2|19|TRBJ2-1
CASSGQGSSGSVNYNEQFF
>TRBV30|16|TRBJ2-3
CAWSSWGTSDTDTQYF
>TRBV3-1/TRBV3-2|16|TRBJ1-4
CASSQAGQGYGGKLFF
>TRBV10-3|14|TRBJ1-1
CAISGVPGNTEAFF
>TRBV11-3|14|TRBJ2-3
CASSLDGGHDTQYF
>TRBV4-3|15|TRBJ2-7
CASSQVRQGAREQYF
>TRBV7-9|15|TRBJ2-5
CASSLNLAGEETQYF
>TRBV5-1|14|TRBJ1-1
CASSLEHQITEAFF
>TRBV3-1/TRBV3-2|15|TRBJ1-2
CASSTPGQGFAGYTF
>TRBV5-1|14|TRBJ2-1
CASSLRGLYNEQFF
>TRBV5-1|15|TRBJ1-3
CASSPQAPPGNTIYF
>TRBV9|16|TRBJ2-2
CASSPRQGRGSGELFF
>TRBV21-1|17|TRBJ1-1
CASSTRPLHRADTEAFF
>TRBV5-4|15|TRBJ2-7
CASSPGPDRSYEQYF
>TRBV19|14|TRBJ1-2
CASSIAAPNYGYTF
>TRBV24-1|16|TRBJ2-1
CATSAAGTSLQDEQFF
>TRBV5-5|18|TRBJ2-5
CASSSGSGQGRGQETQYF
>TRBV11-3|12|TRBJ1-1
CASSSGYTEAFF
>TRBV5-1|15|TRBJ2-5
CASSPLQGSQETQYF
>TRBV29-1|14|TRBJ1-2
CSVEAGQPLNGYTF
>TRBV5-1|15|TRBJ1-2
CASSSRQGPNYGYTF
>TRBV7-3|19|TRBJ1-1
CASSPPKGQGGSRRTEAFF
>TRBV7-9|16|TRBJ2-1
CASSSPTGGLYNEQFF